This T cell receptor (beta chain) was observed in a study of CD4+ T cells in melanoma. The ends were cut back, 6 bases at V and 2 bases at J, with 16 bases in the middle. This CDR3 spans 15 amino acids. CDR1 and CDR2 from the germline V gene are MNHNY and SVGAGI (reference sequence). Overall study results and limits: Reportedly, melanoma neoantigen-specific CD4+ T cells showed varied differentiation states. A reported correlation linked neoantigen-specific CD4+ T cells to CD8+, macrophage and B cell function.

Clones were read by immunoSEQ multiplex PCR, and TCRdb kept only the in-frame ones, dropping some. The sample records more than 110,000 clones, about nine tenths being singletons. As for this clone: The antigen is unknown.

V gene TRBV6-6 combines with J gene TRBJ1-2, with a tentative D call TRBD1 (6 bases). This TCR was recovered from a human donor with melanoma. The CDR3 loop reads CASRVPRDTNYGYTF. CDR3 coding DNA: TGTGCCAGCAGGGTCCCCCGGGACACAAACTATGGCTACACCTTC.